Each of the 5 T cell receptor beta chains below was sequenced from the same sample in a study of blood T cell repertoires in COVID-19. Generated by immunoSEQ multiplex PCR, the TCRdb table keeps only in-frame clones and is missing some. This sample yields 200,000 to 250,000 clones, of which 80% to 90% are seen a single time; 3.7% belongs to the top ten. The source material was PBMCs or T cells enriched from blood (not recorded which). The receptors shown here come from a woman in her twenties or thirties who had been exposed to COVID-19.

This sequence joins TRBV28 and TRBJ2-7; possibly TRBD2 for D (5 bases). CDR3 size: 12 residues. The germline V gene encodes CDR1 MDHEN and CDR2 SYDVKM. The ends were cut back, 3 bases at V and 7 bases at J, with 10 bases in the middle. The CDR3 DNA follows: TGTGCCAGCAGTTTGCGGACTGTAGAGCAGTACTTC. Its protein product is CASSLRTVEQYF.

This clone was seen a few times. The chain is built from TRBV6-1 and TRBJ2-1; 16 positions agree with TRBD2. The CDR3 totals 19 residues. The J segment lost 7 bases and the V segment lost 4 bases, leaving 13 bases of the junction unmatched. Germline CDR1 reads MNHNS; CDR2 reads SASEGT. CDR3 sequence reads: CASSGGLAGGPSLLNEQFF. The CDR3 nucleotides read TGTGCCAGCAGTGGGGGACTAGCGGGAGGGCCGTCATTGTTGAATGAGCAGTTCTTC.

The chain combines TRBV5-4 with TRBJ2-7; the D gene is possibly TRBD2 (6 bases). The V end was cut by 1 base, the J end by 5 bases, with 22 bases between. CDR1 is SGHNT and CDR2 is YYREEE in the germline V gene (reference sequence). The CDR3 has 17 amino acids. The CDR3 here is CASSLLSPPGVFHEQYF. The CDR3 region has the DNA TGTGCCAGCAGCTTGTTGAGCCCCCCGGGAGTGTTCCACGAGCAGTACTTC. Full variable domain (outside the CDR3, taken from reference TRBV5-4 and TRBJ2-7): ETGVTQSPTHLIKTRGQQVTLRCSSQSGHNTVSWYQQALGQGPQFIFQYYREEENGRGNFPPRFSGLQFPNYSSELNVNALELDDSALYLCASSLLSPPGVFHEQYFGPGTRLTVT.

The CDR3 loop reads CASSYQVYNEQFF. The CDR3 bases are TGTGCCAGCAGCTATCAGGTTTACAATGAGCAGTTCTTC. The chain uses TRBV7-2 and TRBJ2-1; D is uncertain. This CDR3 spans 13 amino acids. Germline CDR1 is SGHTA and CDR2 is FQGNSA. The germline V and J ends were trimmed by 4 bases and 4 bases, with 8 bases remaining between them.

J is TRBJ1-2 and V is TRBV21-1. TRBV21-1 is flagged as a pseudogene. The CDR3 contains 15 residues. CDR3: CASSTPGEGGHGYTF. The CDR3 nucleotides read TGTGCCAGCAGCACCCCCGGGGAGGGGGGACACGGCTACACCTTC.